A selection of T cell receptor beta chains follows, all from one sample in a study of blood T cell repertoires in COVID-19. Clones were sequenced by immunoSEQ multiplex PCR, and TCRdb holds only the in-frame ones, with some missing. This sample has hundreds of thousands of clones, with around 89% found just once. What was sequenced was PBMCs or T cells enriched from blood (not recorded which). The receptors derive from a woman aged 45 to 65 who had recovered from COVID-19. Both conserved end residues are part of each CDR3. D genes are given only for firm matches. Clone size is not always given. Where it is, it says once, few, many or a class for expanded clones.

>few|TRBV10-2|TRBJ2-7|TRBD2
CASSELAETYEQYF
TGCGCCAGCAGTGAACTAGCGGAGACCTACGAGCAGTACTTC
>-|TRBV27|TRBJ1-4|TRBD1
CASSFVTGGINEKLFF
TGTGCCAGCAGTTTTGTAACAGGGGGGATAAATGAAAAACTGTTTTTT
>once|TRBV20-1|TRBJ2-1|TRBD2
CSAPLAGEQFF
TGCAGTGCGCCACTAGCGGGAGAGCAGTTCTTC
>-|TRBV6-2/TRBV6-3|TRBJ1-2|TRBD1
CASSHSDRVNGYTF
TGTGCCAGCAGTCATTCGGACAGGGTGAATGGCTACACCTTC
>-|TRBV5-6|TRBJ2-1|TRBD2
CASSPAPSGSTNEQFF
TGTGCCAGCAGCCCCGCTCCTAGCGGGAGTACAAATGAGCAGTTCTTC
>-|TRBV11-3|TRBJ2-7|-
CASSKKGIEQYF
TGTGCCAGCAGCAAGAAGGGGATCGAGCAGTACTTC
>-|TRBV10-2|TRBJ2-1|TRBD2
CASSEPKRRTSGRSYNEQFF
TGCGCCAGCAGTGAACCTAAACGAAGGACTAGCGGGCGCTCCTACAATGAGCAGTTCTTC
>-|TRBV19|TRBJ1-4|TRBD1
CASRDRGATNEKLFF
TGTGCCAGCCGGGACAGGGGTGCGACTAATGAAAAACTGTTTTTT
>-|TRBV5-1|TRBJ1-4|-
CASSLGVATNEKLFF
TGCGCCAGCAGCTTGGGAGTTGCAACTAATGAAAAACTGTTTTTT
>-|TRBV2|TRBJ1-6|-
CASTLGAVYNSPLHF
TGTGCCAGCACTTTGGGGGCCGTCTATAATTCACCCCTCCACTTT
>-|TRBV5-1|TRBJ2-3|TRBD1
CASVKDRGAPDTQYF
TGCGCCAGCGTAAAGGACAGGGGGGCTCCAGATACGCAGTATTTT
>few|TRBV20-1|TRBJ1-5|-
CSASGGGNQPQHF
TGCAGTGCTAGTGGCGGGGGCAATCAGCCCCAGCATTTT
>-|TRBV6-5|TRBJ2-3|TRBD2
CASKSGSWGTDTQYF
TGTGCCAGCAAAAGCGGGAGTTGGGGCACAGATACGCAGTATTTT
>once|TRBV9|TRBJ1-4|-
CASSVSHQGEKLFF
TGTGCCAGCAGCGTATCACATCAGGGTGAAAAACTGTTTTTT
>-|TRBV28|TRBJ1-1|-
CASRPPGFSKAFF
TGTGCCAGCAGGCCCCCGGGGTTTTCGAAAGCTTTCTTT
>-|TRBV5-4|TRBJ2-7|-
CASSPIGSSYEQYF
TGTGCCAGCAGCCCAATAGGGAGCTCCTACGAGCAGTACTTC
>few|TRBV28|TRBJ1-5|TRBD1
CASSFPGQNNQPQHF
TGTGCCAGCAGTTTCCCGGGACAGAACAATCAGCCCCAGCATTTT
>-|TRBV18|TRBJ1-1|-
CASSSLRDNTEAFF
TGTGCCAGCTCATCTTTGAGGGATAACACTGAAGCTTTCTTT
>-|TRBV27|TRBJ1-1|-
CASSGGVNTEAFF
TGTGCCAGCAGCGGAGGGGTGAACACTGAAGCTTTCTTT
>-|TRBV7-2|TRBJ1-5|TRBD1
CASSADRGHNQPQHF
TGTGCCAGCAGCGCCGACAGGGGCCACAATCAGCCCCAGCATTTT
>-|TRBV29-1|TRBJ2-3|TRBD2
CSVEPAGYTDTQYF
TGCAGCGTTGAACCAGCGGGATACACAGATACGCAGTATTTT
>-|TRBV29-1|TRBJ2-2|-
CSVDRGMGTGELFF
TGCAGCGTTGATAGGGGAATGGGCACCGGGGAGCTGTTTTTT
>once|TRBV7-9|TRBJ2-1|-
CASSLGSGLTNEQFF
TGTGCCAGCAGCTTAGGTTCCGGACTCACAAATGAGCAGTTCTTC
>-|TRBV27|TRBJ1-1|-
CASSLQGNTEAFF
TGTGCCAGCAGCCTACAGGGGAACACTGAAGCTTTCTTT
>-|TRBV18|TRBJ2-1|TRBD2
CASSPLTLAGGMSSYNEQFF
TGTGCCAGCTCACCGCTAACACTAGCGGGAGGCATGAGCTCCTACAATGAGCAGTTCTTC
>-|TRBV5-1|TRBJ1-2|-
CASSLYSGQYYGYTF
TGCGCCAGCAGCTTGTATAGTGGGCAGTACTATGGCTACACCTTC
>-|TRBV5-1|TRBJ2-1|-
CASAAAHVNEQFF
TGCGCCAGCGCCGCCGCGCACGTCAATGAGCAGTTCTTC
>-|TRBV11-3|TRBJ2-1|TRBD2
CASSLVSGNNNEQFF
TGTGCCAGCAGCTTAGTTAGCGGGAATAACAATGAGCAGTTCTTC
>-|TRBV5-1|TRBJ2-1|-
CASSATGEQFF
TGCGCCAGCAGCGCAACAGGGGAGCAGTTCTTC
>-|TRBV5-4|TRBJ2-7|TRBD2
CASSLGSSGTYEQYF
TGTGCCAGCAGCTTGGGTTCTAGCGGAACCTACGAGCAGTACTTC
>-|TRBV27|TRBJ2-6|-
CASSLVGQIDGANVLTF
TGTGCCAGCAGTTTAGTGGGACAAATAGATGGGGCCAACGTCCTGACTTTC
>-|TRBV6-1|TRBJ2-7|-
CASSEHTREQYF
TGTGCCAGCAGTGAGCATACTAGGGAGCAGTACTTC
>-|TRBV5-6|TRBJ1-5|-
CASSLASVAGGGNQPQHF
TGTGCCAGCAGCTTGGCCTCTGTTGCGGGCGGCGGCAATCAGCCCCAGCATTTT
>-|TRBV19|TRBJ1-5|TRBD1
CASRPWDRGSSQPQHF
TGTGCCAGTAGGCCCTGGGACAGGGGAAGTTCGCAGCCCCAGCATTTT
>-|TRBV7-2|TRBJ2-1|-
CASSFGLAHNEQFF
TGTGCCAGCAGCTTTGGCCTAGCCCACAATGAGCAGTTCTTC
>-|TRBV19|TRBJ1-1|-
CASLGGQLSMNTEAFF
TGTGCCAGCCTAGGGGGACAACTCTCAATGAACACTGAAGCTTTCTTT
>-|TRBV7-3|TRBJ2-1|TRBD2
CASSSGLAGVFEQFF
TGTGCCAGCAGCAGTGGGCTAGCGGGAGTGTTTGAGCAGTTCTTC
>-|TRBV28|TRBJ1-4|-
CASSPYGGLNEKLFF
TGTGCCAGCAGTCCCTATGGGGGGTTAAATGAAAAACTGTTTTTT
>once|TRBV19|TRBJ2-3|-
CASSTQGSTDTQYF
TGTGCCAGTAGTACCCAGGGTAGCACAGATACGCAGTATTTT
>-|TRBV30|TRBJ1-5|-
CAWRETPGDQPQHF
TGTGCCTGGAGAGAGACCCCGGGGGATCAGCCCCAGCATTTT
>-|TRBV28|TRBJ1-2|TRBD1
CASSSGQGRYGYTF
TGTGCCAGCAGTTCCGGACAGGGCCGCTATGGCTACACCTTC
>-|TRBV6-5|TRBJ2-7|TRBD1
CASSYSDRGYEQYF
TGTGCCAGCAGTTACTCAGACAGGGGATACGAGCAGTACTTC